The subject of this entry is one T cell receptor (beta chain). V gave up 9 bases and J gave up 5 bases, with 16 bases separating them. Germline assignment: CDR1 SNHLY and CDR2 FYNNEI. CDR3 size: 13 residues. Libraries were prepared by immunoSEQ multiplex PCR; TCRdb keeps only in-frame clonotypes and omits some of them. The sample lists approximately 320,000 clones, about 88% occurring once. The data stem from a study of blood T cell repertoires in COVID-19. Study context: The United States, Italy and Spain provided the acute and convalescent COVID-19 samples.

Across roughly 25 US areas, participants ranged in age from roughly 18 to 89 years. Material for sequencing was PBMCs or T cells enriched from blood (not recorded which). The sequence derives from a man between 60 and 75 years old who had recovered from COVID-19. J is TRBJ1-1 and V is TRBV2; D might be TRBD1 (6 bases). CDR3 residues: CARASPGETEAFF. CDR3 in DNA: TGTGCCAGGGCCAGCCCAGGGGAAACTGAAGCTTTCTTT.